The T cell receptor beta chain described here comes from a study of radiotherapy plus CTLA-4 blockade in lung cancer. This clone came up a few times. Assay: immunoSEQ multiplex PCR; the TCRdb copy retains only in-frame clones and omits some. Of roughly 60,000 clones in the sample, about 72% are singletons; the top ten hold 2.9%. This CDR3 has 17 residues. The V gene's germline CDR1 is LNHDA and CDR2 SQIVND (reference sequence). J gave up 1 base and V 6 bases, and 12 bases lay outside the gene matches. Here the sequenced sample was peripheral blood, taken from a patient treated with radiotherapy plus ipilimumab. This sequence was found in a human donor with non-small cell lung cancer who had a complete response to radiotherapy plus ipilimumab. The chain recombines TRBV19 with TRBJ1-3, with 7 bases fitting TRBD1. CDR3 amino acids: CASSEDRAPGSGNTIYF. The CDR3 DNA reads TGTGCCAGTAGCGAAGACAGGGCCCCGGGGTCTGGAAACACCATATATTTT.